The present TCR beta chain was sequenced within a study of T cell responses to AZD1222 COVID-19 vaccine (dated by TCRdb to the early 2020s). Regarding the study in general: AZD1222 recipients given second doses at about 4 weeks or at about 12 weeks were pooled, since spike-specific TCR depth and breadth were not found to differ between the two schedules. A total of just over 230 trial participants underwent TCR sequencing, of whom some 200 had received two doses of AZD1222 and roughly 26 had received two doses of the MenACWY control vaccine. Trial participants were enrolled by age into 18-55, 56-69 and 70-plus year subgroups, with about 150, 28 and 57 TCR-sequenced participants respectively. Overall study outcomes, separate from this receptor: In the small 56-69-year group, the increase in depth fell short of significance, most likely because of low power. A significant rise in spike-specific TCR breadth and depth was observed after two AZD1222 doses relative to day 0 and relative to MenACWY recipients. Most participants were white British and females outnumbered males, and the authors suggested that clonal diversity may have been underestimated. Because no day 14 peak-response samples were available, repertoires were characterized only after the peak T cell response. The vaccine-associated CD4 TCRs covered the entire spike protein, and the dominant responses fell in regions 160-218 and 743-854. Reportedly, almost half of the unique spike-specific TCRs recognized epitopes lying outside the regions that are mutated in the B.1.351 and B.1.1.7 variants. Conclusions about previously exposed vaccinees were limited because only six AZD1222 recipients were SARS-CoV-2 seropositive at baseline.

Based on the germline V gene (reference sequence), the CDR1 and CDR2 sequences are SGHNT and YYREEE. Germline trimming: 2 bases from V, 2 bases from J; junction bases outside gene matches: 5. Measured from the cysteine to the phenylalanine, the CDR3 is 16 residues long. CDR3 DNA is the only sequence kept; it has 48 bases, read in frame from the first base. The CDR3 regions of human TCRbeta chains were analyzed by immunosequencing. On the study's bioinformatics: Repertoire TCRs were checked for matches against a reference library of SARS-CoV-2-specific TCRs that had been generated using the MIRA antigen-specificity platform. Breadth was defined as the fraction of unique TCRs that were SARS-CoV-2-associated. Depth was defined as the fraction of total T cells that were SARS-CoV-2-associated. Each spike-specific TCR was assigned to its reactive spike region and to a CD4 or CD8 class using the MIRA data. Log10-transformed breadth and depth values were compared by one-way ANOVA with Sidak's multiple comparisons tests. Entries here come from immuneACCESS through TCRdb and include only in-frame sequences with V and J called. Some clones fail to appear in such tables; in the studies checked, an unresolved V gene covers under half of the shortfall, and the cause of the remainder is unknown. D and trimming were read from the DNA, whereas the V and J calls and clone size are those reported in that table. A total of tens of thousands of clones appear in this sample, 70% to 90% of them only once. Roughly 6.3% of the sample comes from the top ten.

The time point tag for this specimen amounts to: baseline before first vaccination. Samples from vaccinated people were obtained from the UK trials COV001 and COV002, which included a single-blind randomized controlled phase 2/3 trial of AZD1222 (ChAdOx1 nCoV-19) in healthy adults. For TCRbeta chain sequencing, PBMC samples from trial participants were taken at day 0 and at day 28 after the second dose. This clone was detected once. Its antigen is still unknown. No base-level quality is on record; no much larger clone is a single base apart. The V and J genes are TRBV5-4 and TRBJ2-3, with 10 bases in between that match TRBD1. Sequences were derived from peripheral blood, sampled on day 0 of AZD1222 vaccination. This receptor was obtained from an adult in good health. The DNA is as follows: TGTGCCAGCAGCTTTCCGGGACAGGGGATCACAGATACGCAGTATTTT. Its product reads: CASSFPGQGITDTQYF.